This TCR beta chain stems from a study of shared clonotypes between healthy human individuals. Study-level background: Each donor contributed plates that comprised three CD4 naive, three CD4 memory, two CD8 naive and one CD8 memory.

The CDR3 runs to 13 residues. Between the trimmed V and J ends, which lost 4 bases and 3 bases, there was a span of 9 bases. Germline loops: CDR1 SNHLY, CDR2 FYNNEI. Only in-frame clones appear in the TCRdb table, and some are missing; sequencing was by immunoSEQ multiplex PCR. The sample holds some 2,400,000 clones, around 95% seen once. All participating donors were Caucasian adults from Nashville, Tennessee. The rearrangement links TRBV2 to TRBJ1-1; D perhaps matches TRBD1 (5 bases). The source is a man between 18 and 35 years old in good health. Sequenced input: naive CD4+ T cells sorted from blood. This sample's subset: CD45RA+ positively selected. The CDR3 region is CASSGYRYTEAFF. CDR3 bases: TGTGCCAGCAGTGGGTACAGGTACACTGAAGCTTTCTTT.